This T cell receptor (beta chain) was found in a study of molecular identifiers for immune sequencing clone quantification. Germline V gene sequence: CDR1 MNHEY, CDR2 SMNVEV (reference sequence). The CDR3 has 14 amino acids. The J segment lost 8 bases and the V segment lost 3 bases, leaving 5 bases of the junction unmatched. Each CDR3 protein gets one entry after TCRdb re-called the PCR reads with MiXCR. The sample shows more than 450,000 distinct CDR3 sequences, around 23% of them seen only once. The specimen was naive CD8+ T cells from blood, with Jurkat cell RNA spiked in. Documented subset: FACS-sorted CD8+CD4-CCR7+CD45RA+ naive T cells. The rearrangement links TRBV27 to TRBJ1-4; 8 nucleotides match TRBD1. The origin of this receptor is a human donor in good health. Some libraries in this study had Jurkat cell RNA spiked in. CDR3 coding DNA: TGTGCCAGCAGTTTTCTACAGGGGGGCGAAAAACTGTTTTTT. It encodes CASSFLQGGEKLFF.